The clone carrying this T cell receptor beta chain is a singleton in its sample. Looked up from germline, CDR1 is LGHDT and CDR2 is YNNKEL (reference sequence). The CDR3 runs to 13 residues. V shed 4 bases and J shed 6 bases, with 12 bases lying between them. From the RT-PCR reads, TCRdb called clonotypes with MiXCR, one entry per CDR3 protein. The repertoire holds over 350,000 distinct CDR3 sequences, with roughly 16% as singletons. These data are taken from a study of patients and donors after allogeneic stem cell transplantation. This chain connects TRBV3-1 to TRBJ1-1, with a possible D match to TRBD1 (5 bases). Sequenced: blood, either unsorted or a sorted T cell fraction (not recorded which). The receptor's source is a human donor who was either an allogeneic HSCT recipient or a stem cell or donor lymphocyte infusion donor (not recorded which). It is not recorded whose cells these are; they may come from a transplant donor. The CDR3 spells CASSRAGDPEAFF. Here the CDR3 DNA reads TGTGCCAGCAGCCGCGCGGGGGACCCTGAAGCTTTCTTT.